One sample yielded the 26 T cell receptor beta chains listed below, sequenced in a study of T cell responses to AZD1222 COVID-19 vaccine. Measured with immunoSEQ multiplex PCR; TCRdb has only the in-frame clones, and not every one. The sample lists 100,000 to 150,000 clones, more than 85% occurring once. The sample was peripheral blood, taken 28 days after the second AZD1222 dose. The receptors shown here come from an adult who received the AZD1222 COVID-19 vaccine.

This sequence joins TRBV6-5 and TRBJ2-5; 7 bases align to TRBD1. Germline CDR1 and CDR2: MNHEY and SVGAGI. The length of the CDR3 is 12 residues. The J segment lost 5 bases and the V segment lost 4 bases, leaving 1 base of the junction unmatched. CDR3 DNA: TGTGCCAGCAGTTCCAGGGGGGAGACCCAGTACTTC. Its translation is CASSSRGETQYF.

V and J are TRBV6-5 and TRBJ2-7, with TRBD1 identical over 9 bases. Trimming at V came to 7 bases and at J to 3 bases, leaving 4 bases not matched to a gene. Per germline, CDR1 MNHEY and CDR2 SVGAGI. This CDR3 comprises 13 residues. The chain's CDR3 is CASKPGQGYEQYF. In nucleotides, the CDR3 is TGTGCCAGCAAACCGGGACAGGGCTACGAGCAGTACTTC.

CDR3 nucleotides: TGTGCCAGCAGCTTGGCCGCGGGGGGCGCTTATGGCTACACCTTC. Its translation is CASSLAAGGAYGYTF. The chain couples TRBV5-5 to TRBJ1-2; the D gene is possibly TRBD1 (6 bases). The CDR3 has 15 amino acids. The germline gives CDR1 SGHKS, CDR2 YYEKEE (reference sequence). Trimming removed 0 bases from V and 5 bases from J, with 14 bases in between.

The chain is built from TRBV5-1 and TRBJ2-7; TRBD1 matches at 8 bases. This CDR3 comprises 16 residues. Germline CDR1 reads SGHRS; CDR2 reads YFSETQ. Unmatched junction bases numbered 15, after V lost 4 bases and J lost 6 bases. CDR3 sequence: CASSGGTGGMFVEQYF. For the CDR3, the DNA is TGCGCCAGCAGCGGGGGGACAGGTGGGATGTTCGTCGAGCAGTACTTC.

V and J are TRBV11-2 and TRBJ1-2, with D tentatively TRBD1 (6 bases). V was cut by 2 bases and J by 5 bases, with 12 bases left in between. Germline V CDR1 and CDR2: SGHAT, FQNNGV. This CDR3 comprises 14 residues. The DNA of the CDR3 is TGTGCCAGCAGCTTATTGGACAGCGCTTATGGCTACACCTTC. It codes for CASSLLDSAYGYTF.

The chain joins TRBV21-1 to TRBJ2-1; the D call TRBD2 from the table was never checked on the DNA. TRBV21-1 is deemed a pseudogene. The CDR3 is 17 amino acids. CDR3 DNA sequence: TGTGCCAGCAGCCTAGAGATTAGCGTGGGCTCCTACAATGAGCAGTTCTTC. Its translation is CASSLEISVGSYNEQFF.

CDR3 loop: CASSSPSTGHGYTF. DNA for the CDR3: TGTGCCAGCAGCTCCCCCTCGACAGGGCATGGCTACACCTTC. The V call is TRBV11-2, the J call TRBJ1-2, with 7 positions matching TRBD1. The CDR3 consists of 14 residues. The V segment lost 4 bases and the J segment 6 bases; nucleotides outside the gene matches: 8. The germline CDR1 and CDR2 sequences are SGHAT and FQNNGV.

This sequence joins TRBV11-1 and TRBJ1-1; 8 nucleotides match TRBD1. Germline V lookup: CDR1 SGHAT, CDR2 FQDESV (reference sequence). The CDR3 runs to 15 residues. The junction had 10 bases not matched to a gene; V was cut back by 5 bases and J by 5 bases. In DNA, the CDR3 is TGTGCCAGCAGCGCGCCCAGGGGGCGTTTGACTGAAGCTTTCTTT. Encoded protein: CASSAPRGRLTEAFF.

The chain uses TRBV29-1 and TRBJ2-3; a possible D gene is TRBD1 (6 bases). Deletions cut 6 bases from V and 12 bases from J, with 16 bases between. This CDR3 has 11 residues. Germline V gene lookup returns CDR1 SQVTM and CDR2 ANQGSEA. The CDR3 nucleotides read TGCAGCGTCAAAGTGAGGGGGTTCCAGTATTTT. Translation: CSVKVRGFQYF.

This sequence joins TRBV7-3 and TRBJ2-5; 11 nucleotides match TRBD2. The V segment lost 4 bases and the J segment 5 bases; nucleotides outside the gene matches: 9. The germline gives CDR1 SGHTA, CDR2 FQGTGA. CDR3 length: 16 residues. The CDR3 DNA reads TGTGCCAGCAGCTCCCTAGCGGGAGGTCAGGGGGAGACCCAGTACTTC. Protein: CASSSLAGGQGETQYF.

The chain couples TRBV19 to TRBJ1-2, with a tentative D call TRBD1 (6 bases). Deletions cut 6 bases from V and 4 bases from J, with 12 bases between. The CDR3 is 13 amino acids. Germline CDR1 LNHDA, CDR2 SQIVND (reference sequence). The CDR3 nucleotides read TGTGCCAGTAGGGGGGCGGGAGGCTATGGCTACACCTTC. Translating it yields CASRGAGGYGYTF.

The chain combines TRBV6-5 with TRBJ1-2; 7 nucleotides match TRBD1. Germline V gene lookup returns CDR1 MNHEY and CDR2 SVGAGI. The junction had 10 bases not matched to a gene; V was cut back by 6 bases and J by 6 bases. The CDR3 covers 14 residues. The CDR3 DNA reads TGTGCCAGCAGGTACCGAGTAGGGGGCCATGGCTACACCTTC. Translating gives CASRYRVGGHGYTF.

The chain uses TRBV11-1 and TRBJ2-3; D gene uncertain. The CDR3 extends over 13 amino acids. V lost 5 bases and J lost 0, with 6 bases in between. CDR1 and CDR2 from the germline V gene are SGHAT and FQDESV (reference sequence). The CDR3 DNA reads as TGTGCCAGCAGCATTGCTAGCACAGATACGCAGTATTTT. Translation: CASSIASTDTQYF.

This clone was seen just once. The CDR3 loop reads CASSPIQIHNEQFF. In nucleotides, the CDR3 is TGTGCCAGCTCACCAATCCAGATCCATAATGAGCAGTTCTTC. The chain combines TRBV18 with TRBJ2-1; D gene unclear. The CDR3 contains 14 residues. CDR1 is KGHSH and CDR2 is LQKENI in the germline V gene. Trimming removed 2 bases at V and 7 bases at J, with 12 bases between.

The gene calls are TRBV6-5 and TRBJ1-1; no clear D. Trimming pared 2 bases from V and 1 base from J, leaving 8 bases between. CDR3 length: 14 residues. Looked up from germline, CDR1 is MNHEY and CDR2 is SVGAGI. Here the CDR3 reads CASSYARPNTEAFF. CDR3 nucleotides: TGTGCCAGCAGTTACGCCAGGCCGAACACTGAAGCTTTCTTT.

V is TRBV2 and J is TRBJ2-2; 7 positions match TRBD2. Trimming cost V 11 bases and J 0 bases; bases outside gene matches: 3. CDR1 and CDR2 (germline): SNHLY, FYNNEI. This CDR3 is 13 amino acids long. The CDR3 reads CARGRANTGELFF. CDR3 DNA: TGTGCCCGGGGGAGGGCGAACACCGGGGAGCTGTTTTTT.

The chain combines TRBV5-6 with TRBJ2-1; maybe TRBD2 (5 bases). V lost 0 bases, J lost 15 bases, and 10 bases lay in between. Per the germline V gene, CDR1 is SGHDT and CDR2 is YYEEEE. The length of the CDR3 is 11 residues. CDR3 coding DNA: TGTGCCAGCAGCTTGGACTCCGAGGGGTTCTTC. Residues: CASSLDSEGFF.

The rearrangement joins TRBV19 to TRBJ2-3; TRBD2 aligns across 8 bases. V gave up 5 bases and J gave up 0 bases; unmatched junction bases: 4. The CDR3 consists of 15 residues. Looked up from germline, CDR1 is LNHDA and CDR2 is SQIVND (reference sequence). The CDR3 loop is CASSQVAGSTDTQYF. The CDR3 DNA sequence: TGTGCCAGTAGTCAAGTAGCGGGAAGCACAGATACGCAGTATTTT.

The chain recombines TRBV30 with TRBJ2-1; no clear D. Germline CDR1 and CDR2: GTSNPN and SVGIG (reference sequence). V was pared by 4 bases and J by 6 bases, with 10 bases between. The CDR3 covers 12 residues. The CDR3 DNA is TGTGCCTGGATGAGTTCTGGCAATGAGCAGTTCTTC. This gives the protein CAWMSSGNEQFF.

The rearrangement joins TRBV5-1 to TRBJ2-3, with 11 bases fitting TRBD2. CDR1 and CDR2 from the germline V gene are SGHRS and YFSETQ. The V and J ends lost 4 bases and 2 bases, in that order; junction bases with no gene match: 6. This CDR3 is built from 16 residues. CDR3 residues: CASSRKTSGDTDTQYF. CDR3 coding DNA: TGCGCCAGCAGCCGGAAGACTAGCGGGGACACAGATACGCAGTATTTT.

The V gene is TRBV19, the J gene TRBJ1-3; D gene ambiguous. Germline loops: CDR1 LNHDA, CDR2 SQIVND (reference sequence). V gave up 1 base and J gave up 5 bases, with 12 bases separating them. The CDR3 contains 15 residues. As DNA, the CDR3 is TGTGCCAGTAGTATAGGGGCACTATCGAGAAACACCATATATTTT. It is translated as CASSIGALSRNTIYF.

The V gene is TRBV18, the J gene TRBJ2-4; the match to TRBD1 covers 9 bases. Trimming removed 2 bases from V and 1 base from J; junction bases left unmatched: 6. Germline V lookup: CDR1 KGHSH, CDR2 LQKENI. The CDR3 consists of 17 residues. The CDR3 sequence: CASSPIQGARAKNIQYF. DNA for the CDR3: TGTGCCAGCTCACCAATACAGGGGGCTCGGGCCAAAAACATTCAGTACTTC.

V and J are TRBV11-2 and TRBJ1-1; D is uncertain. The CDR3 has 12 residues. The germline V and J ends were trimmed by 5 bases and 2 bases, with 6 bases remaining between them. Germline loops: CDR1 SGHAT, CDR2 FQNNGV. In DNA, the CDR3 is TGTGCCAGCAGCCCAACTAACACTGAAGCTTTCTTT. Translation gives CASSPTNTEAFF.

The rearrangement links TRBV6-5 to TRBJ2-2; no clear D. Trimming left V 5 bases short and J 1 base short, with 8 bases between. The CDR3 covers 14 residues. Germline V gene data show CDR1 as MNHEY and CDR2 as SVGAGI. CDR3 DNA sequence: TGTGCCAGCAGTAGGACCCTGAACACCGGGGAGCTGTTTTTT. It specifies CASSRTLNTGELFF.

The chain combines TRBV7-2 with TRBJ2-5; possibly TRBD1 or TRBD2 for D (5 bases each). The CDR3 is 16 residues long. The germline V and J ends were trimmed by 1 base and 1 base, with 13 bases remaining between them. Per the germline V gene, CDR1 is SGHTA and CDR2 is FQGNSA. In DNA, the CDR3 is TGTGCCAGCAGCTTAGTATTTGGGGGAAGCCAAGAGACCCAGTACTTC. Translated: CASSLVFGGSQETQYF. The full variable domain, its missing parts supplied by reference TRBV7-2 and TRBJ2-5, is GAGVSQSPSNKVTEKGKDVELRCDPISGHTALYWYRQSLGQGLEFLIYFQGNSAPDKSGLPSDRFSAERTGGSVSTLTIQRTQQEDSAVYLCASSLVFGGSQETQYFGPGTRLLVL.

This clone was seen a few times. This sequence joins TRBV5-6 and TRBJ2-1, with TRBD2 matching 9 bases. The germline CDR1 and CDR2 sequences are SGHDT and YYEEEE. The CDR3 contains 17 residues. Losses at the gene ends were 4 bases for V and 1 base for J; bases not matched to a gene: 9. CDR3 sequence (DNA): TGTGCCAGCAGCGGGCTAGCGGGATCGCGATCCTACAATGAGCAGTTCTTC. Translating gives CASSGLAGSRSYNEQFF. Supplemented by reference TRBV5-6 and TRBJ2-1, the full variable domain reads DAGVTQSPTHLIKTRGQQVTLRCSPKSGHDTVSWYQQALGQGPQFIFQYYEEEERQRGNFPDRFSGHQFPNYSSELNVNALLLGDSALYLCASSGLAGSRSYNEQFFGPGTRLTVL.